These T cell receptor beta chains were read from a single sample in a study of blood T cell repertoires in COVID-19. Sequenced by immunoSEQ multiplex PCR; TCRdb stores in-frame clones only, minus some. In the table there are 84,000 or so clones, roughly nine tenths of which are singletons. Sample: peripheral blood. The receptors come from a man between 60 and 75 years old with acute or convalescent COVID-19. Both conserved end residues are part of each CDR3. D genes are given only for firm matches. For some rows the clone size is stated as once, few or many, or as a class when expanded; others skip it.

TRBJ2-1,NA,TRBD2,TRBV19,TGTGCCAGTAGTATCCGACATTGGACTAGCGGGAGCTACAATGAGCAGTTCTTC,CASSIRHWTSGSYNEQFF
TRBJ1-2,few,NA,TRBV19,TGTGCCAGTACCCCAACCCGAGGGCGCAGCTATGGCTACACCTTC,CASTPTRGRSYGYTF
TRBJ1-5,NA,NA,TRBV19,TGTGCCAGTATTCCAAGGGGGACCGGCAATCAGCCCCAGCATTTT,CASIPRGTGNQPQHF
TRBJ2-5,few,NA,TRBV5-1,TGCGCCAGCAGCTTGGAGATGAGCGGTCTCGCGACCCAGTACTTC,CASSLEMSGLATQYF
TRBJ1-2,NA,NA,TRBV11-2,TGTGCCAGCAGCAGCAGGGGCTATGGCTACACCTTC,CASSSRGYGYTF
TRBJ2-7,NA,TRBD1,TRBV7-9,TGTGCCAGCAGCCGAAGGGGGCTAAGAGGGGAGCAGTACTTC,CASSRRGLRGEQYF
TRBJ2-7,NA,TRBD1,TRBV7-6,TGTGCCAGCAGCCGACAGGGCTCCTACGAGCAGTACTTC,CASSRQGSYEQYF
TRBJ1-5,few,NA,TRBV4-1,TGCGCCAGCAGCCAAGATGACAGTTTATCGTATAGCAATCAGCCCCAGCATTTT,CASSQDDSLSYSNQPQHF
TRBJ1-5,NA,NA,TRBV6-5,TGTGCCAGCGCCGTCGGAAGCGGCCTATGGCCCCAGCATTTT,CASAVGSGLWPQHF
TRBJ1-1,once,TRBD1,TRBV10-3,TGTGCCATCAGTAAGTCCCTAGGGACAGGGGGCGGGAACACTGAAGCTTTCTTT,CAISKSLGTGGGNTEAFF
TRBJ2-7,once,NA,TRBV7-2,TGTGCCAGCAGAATGACAGCGTCCTACGAGCAGTACTTC,CASRMTASYEQYF
TRBJ1-5,once,NA,TRBV19,TGTGCCAGTAGTATTAGAAGCTATAGCAATCAGCCCCAGCATTTT,CASSIRSYSNQPQHF
TRBJ2-3,NA,TRBD2,TRBV5-8,TGTGCCAGCAGCGTAGCCCCGGGGGGGCGGGTTACGCAGTATTTT,CASSVAPGGRVTQYF
TRBJ2-7,NA,TRBD1,TRBV5-6,TGTGCCAGCAGCATCCCGGGGAGGACAGGGGACGAGCAGTACTTC,CASSIPGRTGDEQYF
TRBJ1-2,NA,TRBD1,TRBV28,TGTGCCAGCCGAGGACAGGGGCTCTTTGGCTACACCTTC,CASRGQGLFGYTF
TRBJ1-6,few,NA,TRBV2,TGTGCCAGCAGTGTTGCAGGGGATTCACCCCTCCACTTT,CASSVAGDSPLHF
TRBJ2-3,few,TRBD2,TRBV29-1,TGCAGCGTTGAAGAACCTAGCGGAAACACAGATACGCAGTATTTT,CSVEEPSGNTDTQYF
TRBJ1-2,NA,NA,TRBV25-1,TGTGCCAGCAGTGAAAGAGAGACAGGCCTTAACTATGGCTACACCTTC,CASSERETGLNYGYTF
TRBJ1-5,NA,NA,TRBV19,TGTGCCAGTTCTTTTAGCAATCAGCCCCAGCATTTT,CASSFSNQPQHF
TRBJ2-2,NA,TRBD2,TRBV6-2/TRBV6-3,TGTGCCAGCAGTTACTCCGGGGGGTTCCTTGGGGAGCTGTTTTTT,CASSYSGGFLGELFF
TRBJ1-3,NA,NA,TRBV6-2/TRBV6-3,TGTGCCAGCAGTTACGGGAGTGGTGGAAACACCATATATTTT,CASSYGSGGNTIYF
TRBJ1-6,NA,TRBD1,TRBV27,TGTGCCAGCAGCTCGACAGGGTTGGGGTCACCCCTCCACTTT,CASSSTGLGSPLHF
TRBJ1-3,NA,NA,TRBV11-2,TGTGCCAGCAGCCCCACCCTAGGGAGATCTGGAAACACCATATATTTT,CASSPTLGRSGNTIYF
TRBJ2-6,NA,NA,TRBV3-1/TRBV3-2,TGTGCCAGCAGCTCCCAACGCGGCTCTGGGGCCAACGTCCTGACTTTC,CASSSQRGSGANVLTF
TRBJ1-1,NA,TRBD1,TRBV2,TGTGCCAGCAGGGGGACAGTTGAAGCTTTCTTT,CASRGTVEAFF
TRBJ1-5,NA,NA,TRBV2,TGTGCCAGCAGTGACCAGGGGAATCAGCCCCAGCATTTT,CASSDQGNQPQHF
TRBJ1-5,NA,TRBD1,TRBV27,TGTGCCAGCAGTTTAGGGACAGGGCTCAATCAGCCCCAGCATTTT,CASSLGTGLNQPQHF
TRBJ2-7,few,NA,TRBV11-2,TGTGCCAGCAGCTTAGTGGGCAGTTTCTACGAGCAGTACTTC,CASSLVGSFYEQYF
TRBJ2-1,NA,NA,TRBV9,TGTGCCAGCAGCGGTCAGGGGATTTACAATGAGCAGTTCTTC,CASSGQGIYNEQFF
TRBJ2-5,NA,NA,TRBV19,TGTGCCAGTAGTCGGAAGGAGGGTAAGGAGACCCAGTACTTC,CASSRKEGKETQYF
TRBJ2-6,NA,NA,TRBV1,TGCACCAGCAGAGACCCTCCTACTCAGGGCCCCGGGGCCAACGTCCTGACTTTC,CTSRDPPTQGPGANVLTF
TRBJ1-1,NA,NA,TRBV18,TGTGCCAGCTCAGAGGCCTGGAACACTGAAGCTTTCTTT,CASSEAWNTEAFF
TRBJ1-1,NA,TRBD1,TRBV10-3,TGTGCCATCGCGGGACAGGGGGCCCCTGAAGCTTTCTTT,CAIAGQGAPEAFF
TRBJ1-1,NA,NA,TRBV6-5,TGTGCCAGCAGTTACTCGCGAGGCAGTATGAACACTGAAGCTTTCTTT,CASSYSRGSMNTEAFF
TRBJ1-1,NA,NA,TRBV3-1/TRBV3-2,TGTGCCAGCAGCCAAGATGGCCAGGGGAGTGAAGCTTTCTTT,CASSQDGQGSEAFF
TRBJ2-3,NA,NA,TRBV19,TGTGCCAGTAGTATGTGGCGGGGGCAAGATACGCAGTATTTT,CASSMWRGQDTQYF
TRBJ2-7,NA,NA,TRBV7-6,TGTGCCAGCAGCTTAGCTTCAGGGGCGCAGACCTACGAGCAGTACTTC,CASSLASGAQTYEQYF
TRBJ1-1,NA,NA,TRBV19,TGTGCCAGTAGTATTGGGGGCGCGGATACTGAAGCTTTCTTT,CASSIGGADTEAFF
TRBJ2-5,NA,NA,TRBV28,TGTGCCAGCAGTCCCCCCCGCGGGGAGACCCAGTACTTC,CASSPPRGETQYF
TRBJ2-3,once,TRBD1,TRBV19,TGTGCCAGTAGTAGAGACAGGGGGCGCACAGATACGCAGTATTTT,CASSRDRGRTDTQYF
TRBJ1-4,NA,NA,TRBV7-9,TGTGCCAGCAGCTTATTGGCATCAGGGGCGCATAATGAAAAACTGTTTTTT,CASSLLASGAHNEKLFF
TRBJ2-7,NA,TRBD2,TRBV5-1,TGCGCCAGCAGCTTGGTAGGCTTAGCGGGGGGGAGCTCCTACGAGCAGTACTTC,CASSLVGLAGGSSYEQYF
TRBJ2-7,NA,TRBD2,TRBV3-1/TRBV3-2,TGTGCCAGCAGCCAGTACCCGGGACTAGCGGGGGGGCCCCGGAACGAGCAGTACTTC,CASSQYPGLAGGPRNEQYF
TRBJ1-2,NA,NA,TRBV6-5,TGTGCCAGCAGTTACTCGAACGGCCCGGGGAATCGCTACACCTTC,CASSYSNGPGNRYTF
TRBJ1-5,NA,NA,TRBV6-2/TRBV6-3,TGTGCCAGCAGTTACTCCCGAGGGCTACGGCAGCCCCAGCATTTT,CASSYSRGLRQPQHF
TRBJ1-2,NA,TRBD1,TRBV6-5,TGTGCCAGCAGTTACTCCGACCCGGGACAGGGGGGCTACACCTTC,CASSYSDPGQGGYTF
TRBJ2-2,NA,NA,TRBV2,TGTGCCAGCAGTGTGTCCCGGGGAAGCGGGGAGCTGTTTTTT,CASSVSRGSGELFF